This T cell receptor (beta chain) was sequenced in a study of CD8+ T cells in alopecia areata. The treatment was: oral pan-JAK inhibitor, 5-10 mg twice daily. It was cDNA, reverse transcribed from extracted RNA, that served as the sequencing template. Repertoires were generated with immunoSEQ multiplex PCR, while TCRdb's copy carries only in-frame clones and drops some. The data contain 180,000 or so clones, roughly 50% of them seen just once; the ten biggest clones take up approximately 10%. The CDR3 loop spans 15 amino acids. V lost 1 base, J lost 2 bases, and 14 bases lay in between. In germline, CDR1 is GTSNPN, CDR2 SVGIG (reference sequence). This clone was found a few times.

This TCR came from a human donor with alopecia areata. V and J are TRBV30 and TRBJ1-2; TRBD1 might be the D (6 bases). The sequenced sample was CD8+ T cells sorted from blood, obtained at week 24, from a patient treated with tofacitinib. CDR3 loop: CAWSGPEDRNYGYTF. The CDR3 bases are TGTGCCTGGAGTGGCCCCGAAGACAGGAACTATGGCTACACCTTC. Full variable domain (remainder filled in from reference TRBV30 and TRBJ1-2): SQTIHQWPATLVQPVGSPLSLECTVEGTSNPNLYWYRQAAGRGLQLLFYSVGIGQISSEVPQNLSASRPQDRQFILSSKKLLLSDSGFYLCAWSGPEDRNYGYTFGSGTRLTVV.